Below, 6 T cell receptor beta chains from the same sample are listed, as sequenced in a study of radiotherapy plus CTLA-4 blockade in lung cancer. Generated by immunoSEQ multiplex PCR, the TCRdb table keeps only in-frame clones and is missing some. The sample includes roughly 78,000 clones, more than 75% seen only once; the top ten take around 7%. This material consisted of peripheral blood, taken from a patient treated with radiotherapy plus ipilimumab. These receptors were collected from a human donor with non-small cell lung cancer who had a complete response to radiotherapy plus ipilimumab.

This rearrangement joins TRBV19 to TRBJ1-2; tentative D call: TRBD1 (5 bases). The V end was cut by 5 bases, the J end by 7 bases, with 8 bases between. The CDR3 covers 11 residues. Germline V gives CDR1 LNHDA, CDR2 SQIVND (reference sequence). The CDR3 here is CASSFGAGYTF. DNA of the CDR3: TGTGCCAGTAGTTTTGGGGCTGGCTACACCTTC.

This chain uses TRBV7-2 with TRBJ1-2; D remains ambiguous. V was cut by 5 bases and J by 1 base, with 5 bases left in between. The CDR3 sequence is 12 residues long. Germline CDR1 is SGHTA and CDR2 is FQGNSA. CDR3 sequence reads: CASSPNNYGYTF. CDR3 nucleotides: TGTGCCAGCAGCCCTAATAACTATGGCTACACCTTC.

V is TRBV19 and J is TRBJ1-6; TRBD1 is a possible D gene (6 bases). Germline-derived CDR1 and CDR2 are LNHDA and SQIVND (reference sequence). The CDR3 has 15 amino acids. Trimming shortened V by 5 bases and J by 6 bases, and 14 bases separated the two germline ends. The CDR3 protein is CASSARGGGNSPLHF. The CDR3 DNA follows: TGTGCCAGTAGTGCCAGGGGAGGTGGTAATTCACCCCTCCACTTT.

This clone has only a few counts. The chain joins TRBV7-2 to TRBJ2-6; 10 bases line up with TRBD1. The CDR3 consists of 18 residues. The V and J ends lost 2 bases and 2 bases, in that order; junction bases with no gene match: 6. CDR1 SGHTA and CDR2 FQGNSA come from the germline V gene. DNA for the CDR3: TGTGCCAGCAGCTTAAGAGCCGGGACAGGGGCTGGGGCCAACGTCCTGACTTTC. Translation: CASSLRAGTGAGANVLTF.

V is TRBV27 and J is TRBJ1-3; no firm D call. CDR1 and CDR2 (germline): MNHEY, SMNVEV (reference sequence). V lost 1 base, J lost 0 bases, and 7 bases lay in between. The length of the CDR3 is 15 residues. The CDR3 protein is CASSLYEGSGNTIYF. The CDR3 nucleotides read TGTGCCAGCAGTTTATATGAGGGCTCTGGAAACACCATATATTTT.

The V and J genes are TRBV27 and TRBJ2-3; no definite D call. V lost 3 bases to trimming and J lost 4 bases, with 8 bases between them. From germline, CDR1 is MNHEY and CDR2 SMNVEV (reference sequence). The CDR3 sequence is 13 residues long. CDR3 bases: TGTGCCAGCAGTTTCATACCTCCAGATACGCAGTATTTT. The encoded protein is CASSFIPPDTQYF.